Shown below are 6 T cell receptor beta chains from a single sample sequenced in a study of T cell responses to AZD1222 COVID-19 vaccine. TCRdb's table, derived via immunoSEQ multiplex PCR, lists solely in-frame clones and lacks some. The sample includes tens of thousands of clones, around 80% seen only once; the top ten take approximately 25%. The material sequenced was peripheral blood, taken 28 days after the second AZD1222 dose. These receptor sequences come from an adult who received the AZD1222 COVID-19 vaccine.

The chain recombines TRBV11-3 with TRBJ2-1; 9 bases fit TRBD1. CDR1 SGHNT and CDR2 YENEEA come from the germline V gene. With V trimmed by 5 bases and J by 7 bases, 6 bases remained unmatched. The CDR3 has 14 residues. CDR3 in DNA: TGTGCCAGCAGCCCAGGGACAGGGAGGAATGAGCAGTTCTTC. Translation: CASSPGTGRNEQFF.

The chain has TRBV27 and TRBJ2-2, with 13 bases that match TRBD2. V was pared by 3 bases and J by 1 base, with 5 bases of the junction left unmatched. The CDR3 extends over 18 amino acids. CDR1 MNHEY and CDR2 SMNVEV come from the germline V gene (reference sequence). This CDR3 reads CASSFLGLAGKNTGELFF. CDR3 DNA: TGTGCCAGCAGTTTCCTGGGACTAGCGGGAAAGAACACCGGGGAGCTGTTTTTT.

This rearrangement joins TRBV19 to TRBJ2-2; TRBD1 aligns across 9 bases. V lost 7 bases, J lost 5 bases, and 5 bases stayed unmatched. Germline V gene lookup returns CDR1 LNHDA and CDR2 SQIVND (reference sequence). CDR3 length: 14 amino acids. In nucleotides, the CDR3 is TGTGCCAGTAAGGCACAGGGGGCTACCGGGGAGCTGTTTTTT. This codes for CASKAQGATGELFF.

The chain combines TRBV14 with TRBJ2-2; 11 bases align to TRBD2. The germline V gene encodes CDR1 SGHDN and CDR2 FVKESK. Unmatched junction bases numbered 6, after V lost 1 base and J lost 5 bases. The CDR3 has 17 amino acids. The CDR3 loop is CASSQALAGGPTGELFF. DNA of the CDR3: TGTGCCAGCAGCCAAGCATTAGCGGGAGGGCCTACCGGGGAGCTGTTTTTT.

The rearrangement uses TRBV3-1 (or the pseudogene TRBV3-2) and TRBJ2-3; D gene ambiguous. The germline gives CDR1 LGHDT, CDR2 YNNKEL (reference sequence). The CDR3 is made up of 12 amino acids. Trimming cost V 4 bases and J 3 bases, with 5 bases left between them. CDR3 DNA sequence: TGTGCCAGCAGCCTGTTTACAGATACGCAGTATTTT. Its protein is CASSLFTDTQYF.

CDR3 nucleotides: TGTGCCATTGGGAGCGGGAGCTCCTACAATGAGCAGTTCTTC. This gives the protein CAIGSGSSYNEQFF. This sequence joins TRBV2 and TRBJ2-1; 8 bases are a match to TRBD2. V lost 10 bases to trimming and J lost 0 bases; unmatched junction nucleotides: 5. This CDR3 is built from 14 residues. The germline V gene has CDR1 SNHLY and CDR2 FYNNEI.